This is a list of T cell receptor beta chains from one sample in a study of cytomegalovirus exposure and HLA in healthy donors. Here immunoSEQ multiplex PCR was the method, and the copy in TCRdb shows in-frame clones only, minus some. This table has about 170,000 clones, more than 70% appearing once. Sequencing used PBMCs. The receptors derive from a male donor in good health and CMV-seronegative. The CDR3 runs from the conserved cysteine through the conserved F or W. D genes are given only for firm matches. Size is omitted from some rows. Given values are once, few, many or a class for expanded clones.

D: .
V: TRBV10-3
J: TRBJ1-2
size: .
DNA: TGTGCCATCAGTGAGTCCCAGGGCTTTGGTGGCTACACCTTC
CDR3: CAISESQGFGGYTF

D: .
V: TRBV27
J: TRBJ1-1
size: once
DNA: TGTGCCAGCAGTTGGAGCCCTAACACTGAAGCTTTCTTT
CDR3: CASSWSPNTEAFF

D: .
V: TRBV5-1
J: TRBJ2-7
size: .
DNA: TGCGCCAGCAGCGACGGGGGTTTTGTCGACGAGCAGTACTTC
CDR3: CASSDGGFVDEQYF

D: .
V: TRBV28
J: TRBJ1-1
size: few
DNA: TGTGCCAGCAGTTTACTGAGGAGTGGGGCCGTGAACACTGAAGCTTTCTTT
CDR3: CASSLLRSGAVNTEAFF

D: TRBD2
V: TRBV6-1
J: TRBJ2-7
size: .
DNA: TGTGCCAGCAGTGCCACGGGGGGCTCCTACGAGCAGTACTTC
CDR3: CASSATGGSYEQYF

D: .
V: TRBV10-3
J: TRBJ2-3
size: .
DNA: TGTGCCATCAGTGACGGGTTAGCAGGGGATACGCAGTATTTT
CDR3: CAISDGLAGDTQYF

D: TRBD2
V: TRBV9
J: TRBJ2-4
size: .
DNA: TGTGCCAGCAGCGCCCGGGGGGAGGACGGAATTCAGTACTTC
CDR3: CASSARGEDGIQYF

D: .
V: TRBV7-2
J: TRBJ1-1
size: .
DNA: TGTGCCAGCAGCTGGACGAGGGACACTGAAGCTTTCTTT
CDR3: CASSWTRDTEAFF

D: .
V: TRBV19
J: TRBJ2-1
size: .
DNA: TGTGCCAGTAGACTGGAGGGGAGAACCTACAATGAGCAGTTCTTC
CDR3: CASRLEGRTYNEQFF

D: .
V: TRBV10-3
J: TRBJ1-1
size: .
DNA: TGTGCCATCAGTTCGGGGTACAGGGATGAAGCTTTCTTT
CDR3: CAISSGYRDEAFF

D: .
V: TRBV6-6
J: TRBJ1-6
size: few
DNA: TGTGCCAGCAGCCCCACAGGGACTTCACCCCTCCACTTT
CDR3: CASSPTGTSPLHF

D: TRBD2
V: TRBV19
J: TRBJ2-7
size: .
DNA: TGTGCCACCTCGGGGGGAGGGCGGGCCTCGATATACGAGCAGTACTTC
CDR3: CATSGGGRASIYEQYF

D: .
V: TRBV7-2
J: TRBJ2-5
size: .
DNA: TGTGCCAGCAGCCCACGTGGGGCTCAAGAGACCCAGTACTTC
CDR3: CASSPRGAQETQYF

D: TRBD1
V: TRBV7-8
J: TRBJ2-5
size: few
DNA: TGTGCCAGCAGCCTGGACAGGGGTGAGGTGGAGACCCAGTACTTC
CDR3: CASSLDRGEVETQYF

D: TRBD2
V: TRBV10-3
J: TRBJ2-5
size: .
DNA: TGTGCCATCAGCGGGACTATCCAAGAGACCCAGTACTTC
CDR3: CAISGTIQETQYF

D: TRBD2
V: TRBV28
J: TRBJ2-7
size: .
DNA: TGTGCCAGCAGTTTACAAACGTTAGGGACTAGCTCCTACGAGCAGTACTTC
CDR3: CASSLQTLGTSSYEQYF

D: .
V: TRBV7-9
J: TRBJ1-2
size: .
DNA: TGTGCCAGCAGCTTACCCCGGGGTGGAGGCTACACCTTC
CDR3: CASSLPRGGGYTF

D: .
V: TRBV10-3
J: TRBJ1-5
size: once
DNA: TGTGCCATCAGTGAAACAGGGAACAATCAGCCCCAGCATTTT
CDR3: CAISETGNNQPQHF

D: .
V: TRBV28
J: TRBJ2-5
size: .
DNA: TGTGCCAGCCTGACGGGGAGGAAAGAGACCCAGTACTTC
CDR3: CASLTGRKETQYF

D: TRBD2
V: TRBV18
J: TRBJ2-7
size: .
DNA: TGTGCCAGCTCACCGACAACGGGAGGCTACGAGCAGTACTTC
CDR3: CASSPTTGGYEQYF

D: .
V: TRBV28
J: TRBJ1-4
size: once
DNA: TGTGCCAGCAGTCGGCGGGGCGAAAAACTGTTTTTT
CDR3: CASSRRGEKLFF

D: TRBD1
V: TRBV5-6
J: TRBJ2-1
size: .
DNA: TGTGCCAGCAGCTTGGGACAGGGGAAGTTCTTC
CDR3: CASSLGQGKFF

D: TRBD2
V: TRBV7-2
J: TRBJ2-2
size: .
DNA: TGTGCCAGCAGCTTTACTAGCGGAGCGAACACCGGGGAGCTGTTTTTT
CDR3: CASSFTSGANTGELFF

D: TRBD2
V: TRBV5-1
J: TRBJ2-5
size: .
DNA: TGCGCCAGCAGCTTGTCAGTTAGCGGGGGAGGAGAGACCGAGTACTTC
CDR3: CASSLSVSGGGETEYF

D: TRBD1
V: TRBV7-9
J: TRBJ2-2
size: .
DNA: TGTGCCAGCAGCTTGGGGACAGGGTACACCGGGGAGCTGTTTTTT
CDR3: CASSLGTGYTGELFF

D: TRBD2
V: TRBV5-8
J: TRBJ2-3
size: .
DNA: TGTGCCAGCAGCCTAGGACTAGCGGGGACCACAGATACGCAGTATTTT
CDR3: CASSLGLAGTTDTQYF

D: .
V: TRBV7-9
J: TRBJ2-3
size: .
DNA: TGTGCCAGCAGCTTAGTGACTCCGGTGGGGCCAGATACGCAGTATTTT
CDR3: CASSLVTPVGPDTQYF

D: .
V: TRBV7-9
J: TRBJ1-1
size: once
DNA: TGTGCCAGCAGCTTAGGACCCAGGGCGTCTGAAGCTTTCTTT
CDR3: CASSLGPRASEAFF

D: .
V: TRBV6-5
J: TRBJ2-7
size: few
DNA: TGTGCCAGCAGCTCCAGTCTCTCCTACGAGCAGTACTTC
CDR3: CASSSSLSYEQYF

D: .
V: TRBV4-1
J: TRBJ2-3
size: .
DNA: TGCGCCAGCAGCCAGCTGGACAGAGATACAGATACGCAGTATTTT
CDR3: CASSQLDRDTDTQYF

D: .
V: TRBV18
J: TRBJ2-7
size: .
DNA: TGTGCCAGCTCACCACTGGACACCAACTACGAGCAGTACTTC
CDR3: CASSPLDTNYEQYF

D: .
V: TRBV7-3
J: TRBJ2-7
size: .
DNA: TGTGCCAGCAGCCAAGCGGGCGGAACCTACGAGCAGTACTTC
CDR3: CASSQAGGTYEQYF

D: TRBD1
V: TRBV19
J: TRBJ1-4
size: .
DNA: TGTGCCAGTAGTATCTTGGGCAGGGGGCTCGAAAAACTGTTTTTT
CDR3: CASSILGRGLEKLFF

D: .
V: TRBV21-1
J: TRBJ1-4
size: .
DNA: TGTGCCAGCAGCAAACGGGAAGGGTCCATTAATGAAAAACTGTTTTTT
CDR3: CASSKREGSINEKLFF

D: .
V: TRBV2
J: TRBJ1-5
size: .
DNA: TGTGCCAGCAATTCTCGGGGATATAGCAATCAGCCCCAGCATTTT
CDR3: CASNSRGYSNQPQHF

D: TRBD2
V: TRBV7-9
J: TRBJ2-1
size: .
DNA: TGTTCCAGCACCCTTACGACTAGCGGGATCCTTTACAATGAGCAGTTCTTC
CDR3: CSSTLTTSGILYNEQFF

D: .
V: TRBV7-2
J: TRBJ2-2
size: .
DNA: TGTGCCAGCAGGGTCACTAGGACGAACACCGGGGAGCTGTTTTTT
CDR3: CASRVTRTNTGELFF

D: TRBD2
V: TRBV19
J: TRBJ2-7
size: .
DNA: TGTGCCAGTAGTGACTCCCTAGCGGAGAACGAGCAGTACTTC
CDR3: CASSDSLAENEQYF

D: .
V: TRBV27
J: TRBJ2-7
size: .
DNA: TGTGCCAGCAGTTTGGGGACAGAGCAGTACTTC
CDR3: CASSLGTEQYF

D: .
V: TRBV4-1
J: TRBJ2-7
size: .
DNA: TGCGCCAGCAGCCACGGTCCGGAGAACGAGCAGTACTTC
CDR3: CASSHGPENEQYF

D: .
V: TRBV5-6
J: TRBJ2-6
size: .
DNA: TGTGCCAGCGGGAGAACTGGGGCCAACGTCCTGACTTTC
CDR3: CASGRTGANVLTF

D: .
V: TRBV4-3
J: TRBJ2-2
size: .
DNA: TGCGCCAGCAGCCTCAATCGGGACTTTCGGCCCGGGGAGCTGTTTTTT
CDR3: CASSLNRDFRPGELFF

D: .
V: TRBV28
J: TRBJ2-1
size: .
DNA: TGTGCCAGCAGCCTCCCAGACTACAATGGGCAGTTCTTC
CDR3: CASSLPDYNGQFF

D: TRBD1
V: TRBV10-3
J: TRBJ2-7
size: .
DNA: TGTGCCATCAGACGACAGGGGGAATACGAGCAGTACTTC
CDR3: CAIRRQGEYEQYF

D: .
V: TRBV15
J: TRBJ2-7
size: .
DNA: TGTGCCACCAGCAGGCCCGGGTACGAGCAGTACTTC
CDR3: CATSRPGYEQYF

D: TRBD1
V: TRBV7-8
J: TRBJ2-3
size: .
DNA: TGTGCCAGCAGCCCGGGGACAGGCAGCCGCACAGATACGCAGTATTTT
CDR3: CASSPGTGSRTDTQYF

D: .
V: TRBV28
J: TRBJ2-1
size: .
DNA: TGTGCCAGCAGCTTTACCAGGGATGAGCAGTTCTTC
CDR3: CASSFTRDEQFF

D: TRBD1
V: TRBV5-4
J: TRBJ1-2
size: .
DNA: TGTGCCAGCAGCCCGGGACAGGGGGCTAGAAACTATGGCTACACCTTC
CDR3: CASSPGQGARNYGYTF

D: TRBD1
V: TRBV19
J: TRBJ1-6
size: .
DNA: TGTGCCAGTAGTTACAGGGGGGAGAATTCACCCCTCCACTTT
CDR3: CASSYRGENSPLHF

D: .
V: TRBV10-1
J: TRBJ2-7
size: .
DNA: TGCGCCCCTTCGCGGGGTAGGGGTTCCTACGAGCAGTACTTC
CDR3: CAPSRGRGSYEQYF

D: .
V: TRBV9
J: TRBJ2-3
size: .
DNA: TGTGCCAGCAGCTCCGGACTCTCCCTTTACACAGATACGCAGTATTTT
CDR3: CASSSGLSLYTDTQYF

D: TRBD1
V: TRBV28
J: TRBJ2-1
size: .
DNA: TGTGCCAGCACCCCATCAGGTCTACAGGGGGCAGGCAATGAGCAGTTCTTC
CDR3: CASTPSGLQGAGNEQFF

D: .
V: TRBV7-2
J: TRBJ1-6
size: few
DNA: TGTGCCAGCAGCTTAACCTACAGGGAGAGAAATTCACCCCTCCACTTT
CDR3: CASSLTYRERNSPLHF

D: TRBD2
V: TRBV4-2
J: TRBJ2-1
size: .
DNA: TGTGCCAGCAGTCAAGCGGGGGCCTACAATGAGCAGTTCTTC
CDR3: CASSQAGAYNEQFF

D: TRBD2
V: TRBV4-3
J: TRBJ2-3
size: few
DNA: TGCGCCAGCAGCCAAGATGCAGCGGGGGCCACAGATACGCAGTATTTT
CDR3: CASSQDAAGATDTQYF

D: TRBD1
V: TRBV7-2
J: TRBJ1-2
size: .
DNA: TGTGCCAGCAGCTTAGCGGGGACAGGATATGGCTACACCTTC
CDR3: CASSLAGTGYGYTF

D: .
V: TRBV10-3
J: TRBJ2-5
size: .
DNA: TGTGCCATCAGTCCTGGGGCCAGGGAGACCCAGTACTTC
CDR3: CAISPGARETQYF